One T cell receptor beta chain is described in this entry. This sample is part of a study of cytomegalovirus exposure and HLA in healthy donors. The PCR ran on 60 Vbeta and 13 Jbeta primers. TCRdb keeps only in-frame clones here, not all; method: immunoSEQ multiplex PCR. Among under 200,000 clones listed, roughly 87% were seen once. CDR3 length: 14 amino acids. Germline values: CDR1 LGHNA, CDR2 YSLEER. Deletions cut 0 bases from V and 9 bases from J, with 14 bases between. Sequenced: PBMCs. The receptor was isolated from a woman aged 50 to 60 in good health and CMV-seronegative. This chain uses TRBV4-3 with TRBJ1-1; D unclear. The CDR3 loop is CASSQDAALTQAFF. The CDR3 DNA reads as TGCGCCAGCAGCCAAGATGCCGCCTTGACACAAGCTTTCTTT.